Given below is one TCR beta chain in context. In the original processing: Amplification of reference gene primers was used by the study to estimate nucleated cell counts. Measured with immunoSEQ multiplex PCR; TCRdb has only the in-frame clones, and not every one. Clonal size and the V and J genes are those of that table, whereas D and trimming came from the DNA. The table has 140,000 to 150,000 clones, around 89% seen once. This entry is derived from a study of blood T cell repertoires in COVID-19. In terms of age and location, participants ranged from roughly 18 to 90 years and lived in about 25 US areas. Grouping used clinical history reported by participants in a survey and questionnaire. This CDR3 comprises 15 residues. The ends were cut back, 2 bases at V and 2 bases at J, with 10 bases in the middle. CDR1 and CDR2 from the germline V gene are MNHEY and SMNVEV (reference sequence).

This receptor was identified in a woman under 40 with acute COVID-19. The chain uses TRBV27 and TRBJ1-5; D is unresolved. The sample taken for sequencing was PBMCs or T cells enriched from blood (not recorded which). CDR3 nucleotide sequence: TGTGCCAGCAGTTTAGAGGGAGTGGGCAATCAGCCCCAGCATTTT. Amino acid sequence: CASSLEGVGNQPQHF.